The source of this TCR beta chain is a study of early stage breast cancer tumors (dated by TCRdb to 2016 to 2017). Background on the whole study: Of the roughly 15 invasive breast tumors, 12 to 13 were found to be estrogen receptor-positive, progesterone receptor-positive and HER2-negative. Of the roughly twelve ER+/PR+/HER2- tumors, eight were classified as invasive ductal carcinomas and four as invasive lobular carcinomas. The average read coverage per sample was around 10-fold. A total of 2 million to 3 million templates, representing around 1.2 million unique clonotypes, were detected across all samples.

Each sample was amplified in two independent genomic DNA replicates, using 0.5 ug for blood and about 1.5 ug for tumor or normal breast. TCRB sequencing of genomic DNA was carried out with the ImmunoSeq Intro kit according to the manufacturer's instructions. Multiplex PCR was run for 30 to 35 cycles using proprietary primers and spike-in control sequences for absolute quantification. Single-end 150-bp reads were used to sequence an 87-bp fragment covering the CDR3 and the flanking V and J genes. Seven samples, with two replicates for each sample, were multiplexed per lane of an Illumina MiSeq using version 3.0 chemistry. The paper's processing steps were these. The vendor's proprietary pipeline processed the raw data and merged both replicates into a single result for each sample. Clonotypes were defined as productive rearrangements sharing the V-gene family, CDR3 amino acid sequence and J-gene segment. Clonality was computed as 1 minus the normalized Shannon entropy (Pielou evenness) of TCRB abundances. To estimate T cell density, the total number of templates was divided by the number of input cells, which was inferred from the amount of DNA input. Recon was used with default parameters to estimate total repertoire diversity and clonality. Tumor-enriched clonotypes were defined as having over 0.1% abundance in tumor and at least 32-fold higher abundance than in normal breast. TCRdb mirrors the immuneACCESS table, restricted to in-frame sequences. Some clones are absent from its copies; in checked studies, under half trace to an unresolved V gene, and the reason for the others is unknown. V, J and clone size were drawn from that table, and D and trimming were deduced from the DNA. Recorded for this sample are around 51,000 clones; roughly 78% of them occurred a single time. The top ten clones comprise under 4.5% of the sample.

Paper-wide results and their limitations: Sequencing bulk genomic DNA from unsorted cells could not capture chain pairing or functional markers like CD4, CD8 and FOXP3. Roughly 2.7-fold higher T cell density and higher clonality were observed in tumors than in adjacent normal breast tissue. The small cohort size prevented analysis by tumor subtype. Repertoires from blood and normal breast were more alike than repertoires from blood and tumor, and in about 90% of the 16 patients, comparing each tissue with blood separated tumor from normal. Enriched TCRB sequences shared across patients were mostly commonly generated sequences, unlikely to play an important role in the tumor microenvironment.

The study profiled bulk TCR beta-chain repertoires in matched peripheral blood, tumor and adjacent normal breast tissue taken from approximately 15 patients with early-stage breast cancer. Before surgery, roughly 4.5-10 mL of whole blood was collected into EDTA tubes and then processed within 2 hours. Ficoll-Paque centrifugation in SepMate-50 tubes was used to isolate peripheral blood mononuclear cells. PBMCs were cryopreserved in approximately 90% FBS with roughly 10% DMSO in aliquots of roughly 2 to 4.5 million cells and stored in liquid nitrogen. Genomic DNA was extracted with the Qiagen AllPrep DNA/RNA Mini kit. About this clone: Its antigen target is currently unknown. Nothing much larger sits one base from this clone, and base qualities are not available.

Material: blood. This clonotype was sampled from a person aged 35-55 years with breast cancer.

The CDR3 protein: CASSPRGTSAENTQYF. The nucleotide sequence is TGTGCCAGCTCACCCAGAGGGACTAGCGCAGAAAATACGCAGTATTTT. The chain is assembled from TRBV18 and TRBJ2-3, with 10 junctional bases fitting TRBD2. CDR1 is given as KGHSH and CDR2 as LQKENI, both from the germline V gene. Germline trimming amounts to 3 bases on V and 7 bases on J, with 10 as the count of junction bases outside the gene matches. From the cysteine through the phenylalanine, the CDR3 covers 16 amino acids. The kept DNA is CDR3 alone, 48 bases in frame from the first base.